One and the same sample provided the 14 T cell receptor beta chains below, sequenced in a study of blood T cell repertoires in COVID-19. Clones were read by immunoSEQ multiplex PCR, and TCRdb kept only the in-frame ones, dropping some. The table shows 150,000 to 200,000 clones, with around 76% occurring only once. Material: peripheral blood. The receptors derive from a woman aged 60-75 years with COVID-19, enrolled during active disease.

CDR3 bases: TGCGCCAGCAGCCAAGATCAGGCAGGGGATGGCTACACCTTC. This encodes CASSQDQAGDGYTF. The rearrangement uses TRBV4-1 and TRBJ1-2; the D gene is possibly TRBD1 (6 bases). In germline, CDR1 is MGHRA, CDR2 YSYEKL. This CDR3 region has 14 residues. Trimming cost V 0 bases and J 6 bases, with 11 bases left between them.

J is TRBJ1-3 and V is TRBV2; unclear D gene. Germline CDR1 and CDR2: SNHLY and FYNNEI. The germline V and J ends were trimmed by 2 bases and 1 base, with 6 bases remaining between them. The CDR3 has 14 amino acids. The CDR3 DNA is TGTGCCAGCAGTGAAACGACATCTGGAAACACCATATATTTT. Encoded protein: CASSETTSGNTIYF.

Of note for this clone: The same CDR3 also results from other DNA sequences found in this sample. This chain uses TRBV5-1 with TRBJ2-5, with 8 bases identical to TRBD2. Germline lookup yields CDR1 SGHRS and CDR2 YFSETQ. The CDR3 loop spans 14 amino acids. V trimming: 0 bases; J trimming: 5 bases; junction bases outside the gene matches: 3. This CDR3 reads CASSLAGGQETQYF. CDR3 DNA sequence: TGCGCCAGCAGCTTGGCGGGGGGGCAGGAGACCCAGTACTTC.

This clone appeared a single time. This chain joins TRBV7-9 and TRBJ2-7; 7 nucleotides line up with TRBD2. Germline loops: CDR1 SEHNR, CDR2 FQNEAQ (reference sequence). V was pared by 6 bases and J by 4 bases, with 6 bases of the junction left unmatched. There are 13 residues in the CDR3. The CDR3: CASRAGEGYEQYF. Here the CDR3 DNA reads TGTGCCAGCAGGGCGGGAGAAGGGTACGAGCAGTACTTC.

The chain couples TRBV7-9 to TRBJ2-5; D is unclear. Germline CDR1 SEHNR, CDR2 FQNEAQ (reference sequence). The V end lost 5 bases, the J end lost 6 bases, and 10 bases lay between the germline ends. The CDR3 is made up of 12 amino acids. CDR3 nucleotides: TGTGCCAGCAGCCCCCTAAAACAGACCCAGTACTTC. Protein product: CASSPLKQTQYF.

The chain links TRBV7-8 to TRBJ1-2, with 8 bases fitting TRBD1. Germline values: CDR1 SGHVS, CDR2 FQNEAQ. With 0 bases clipped from V and 4 bases from J, the junction kept 7 bases outside the gene matches. The CDR3 has 16 amino acids. CDR3: CASSLALAGGSYGYTF. CDR3 DNA: TGTGCCAGCAGCTTAGCGCTCGCAGGGGGCAGCTATGGCTACACCTTC. Variable domain in full (rest from reference TRBV7-8 and TRBJ1-2): GAGVSQSPRYKVAKRGQDVALRCDPISGHVSLFWYQQALGQGPEFLTYFQNEAQLDKSGLPSDRFFAERPEGSVSTLKIQRTQQEDSAVYLCASSLALAGGSYGYTFGSGTRLTVV.

The V and J genes are TRBV9 and TRBJ1-3; no clear D. The CDR3 length is 14 residues. V lost 3 bases, J lost 2 bases, and 9 bases lay in between. Per germline, CDR1 SGDLS and CDR2 YYNGEE. CDR3 region: CASSGDFAGNTIYF. As DNA, the CDR3 is TGTGCCAGCAGCGGTGACTTTGCTGGAAACACCATATATTTT. The full variable domain, completed using reference TRBV9 and TRBJ1-3, is DSGVTQTPKHLITATGQRVTLRCSPRSGDLSVYWYQQSLDQGLQFLIQYYNGEERAKGNILERFSAQQFPDLHSELNLSSLELGDSALYFCASSGDFAGNTIYFGEGSWLTVV.

The chain couples TRBV19 to TRBJ2-3; D unresolved. Germline CDR1 LNHDA, CDR2 SQIVND (reference sequence). V dropped 4 bases and J dropped 0 bases, with 5 bases sitting between them. This CDR3 is built from 13 residues. CDR3 coding DNA: TGTGCCAGTAGTAGAGCGAGCACAGATACGCAGTATTTT. As protein: CASSRASTDTQYF.

This clone was counted only a few times. The gene calls are TRBV6-5 and TRBJ1-5; 8 nucleotides match TRBD1. This CDR3 has 15 residues. In germline, CDR1 is MNHEY, CDR2 SVGAGI. Trimming took 5 bases from V and 3 from J; bases not matched to a gene: 6. CDR3 amino acids: CASSKQGANNQPQHF. CDR3 in DNA: TGTGCCAGCAGTAAGCAGGGGGCCAACAATCAGCCCCAGCATTTT.

In the case of this clone: One end of the junction varies from germline; a read error may be responsible. The V call is TRBV7-7, the J call TRBJ2-1, with TRBD2 matching over 7 bases. The V gene's germline CDR1 is SSHAT and CDR2 FNYEAQ (reference sequence). The CDR3 loop spans 12 amino acids. CDR3 DNA sequence: TGTGCTAGCAGCTTAGTGGGAGGGCGGCAGTTCTTC. Protein: CASSLVGGRQFF.

The chain has TRBV7-9 and TRBJ1-3, with D uncertain. CDR1 and CDR2 from the germline V gene are SEHNR and FQNEAQ (reference sequence). V was trimmed by 4 bases and J by 8 bases, leaving 12 bases between them. This CDR3 contains 13 residues. CDR3 nucleotide sequence: TGTGCCAGCAGCTCCCGGGTTGTTGACACCATATATTTT. It specifies CASSSRVVDTIYF.

The rearrangement joins TRBV12-3 or TRBV12-4 to TRBJ1-4, with 7 bases identical to TRBD1. This CDR3 spans 13 amino acids. V lost 6 bases, J lost 7 bases, and 5 bases stayed unmatched. The CDR3 loop reads CASRPGQLEKLFF. CDR3 nucleotides: TGTGCCAGCAGGCCGGGACAGCTTGAAAAACTGTTTTTT.

The chain is built from TRBV6-2 or TRBV6-3 and TRBJ2-2; 11 nucleotides agree with TRBD2. CDR1 is MNHEY and CDR2 is SVGEGT in the germline V gene. The ends lost 0 bases at V and 6 bases at J; junction bases unmatched: 6. This CDR3 has 17 residues. CDR3 sequence: CASSYSTLAGVPGELFF. CDR3 DNA: TGTGCCAGCAGTTACTCGACACTAGCGGGAGTCCCCGGGGAGCTGTTTTTT.

The CDR3 DNA sequence: TGTGCCAGCAGCTTCGGACGGGGTCTTGGCTACACCTTC. This codes for CASSFGRGLGYTF. The chain is built from TRBV6-2 or TRBV6-3 and TRBJ1-2; unclear D gene. The germline V gene has CDR1 MNHEY and CDR2 SVGEGT. V was pared by 6 bases and J by 7 bases, with 15 bases between. The CDR3 runs 13 residues.